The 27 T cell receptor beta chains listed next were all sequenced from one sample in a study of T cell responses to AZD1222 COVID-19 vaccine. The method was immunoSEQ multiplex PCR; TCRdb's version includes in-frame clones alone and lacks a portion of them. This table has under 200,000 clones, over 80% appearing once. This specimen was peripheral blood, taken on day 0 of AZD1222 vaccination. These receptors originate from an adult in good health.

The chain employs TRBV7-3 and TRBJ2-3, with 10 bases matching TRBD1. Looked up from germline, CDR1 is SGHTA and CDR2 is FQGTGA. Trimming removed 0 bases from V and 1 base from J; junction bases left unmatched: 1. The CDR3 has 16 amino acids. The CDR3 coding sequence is TGTGCCAGCAGCTTAACCGGGACAGGGGGCACAGATACGCAGTATTTT. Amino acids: CASSLTGTGGTDTQYF.

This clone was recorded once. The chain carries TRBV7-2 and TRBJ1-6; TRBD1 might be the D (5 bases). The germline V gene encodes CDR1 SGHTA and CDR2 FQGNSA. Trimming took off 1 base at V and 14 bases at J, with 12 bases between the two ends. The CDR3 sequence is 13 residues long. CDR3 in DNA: TGTGCCAGCAGCTTAGGGAAGGACAACGCCCTCCACTTT. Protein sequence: CASSLGKDNALHF.

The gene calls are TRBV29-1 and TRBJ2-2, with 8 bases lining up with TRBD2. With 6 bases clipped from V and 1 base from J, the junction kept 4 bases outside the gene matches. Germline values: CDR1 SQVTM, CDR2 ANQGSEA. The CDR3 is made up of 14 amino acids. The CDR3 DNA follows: TGCAGCGTAGCGCTAGCGGGGAACACCGGGGAGCTGTTTTTT. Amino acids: CSVALAGNTGELFF.

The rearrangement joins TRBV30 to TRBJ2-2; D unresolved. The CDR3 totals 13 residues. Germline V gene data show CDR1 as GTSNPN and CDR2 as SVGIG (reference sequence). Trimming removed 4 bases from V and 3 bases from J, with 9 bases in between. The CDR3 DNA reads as TGTGCCTGGAAGGTGGGGTACACCGGGGAGCTGTTTTTT. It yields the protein CAWKVGYTGELFF. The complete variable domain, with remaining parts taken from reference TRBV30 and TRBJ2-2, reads SQTIHQWPATLVQPVGSPLSLECTVEGTSNPNLYWYRQAAGRGLQLLFYSVGIGQISSEVPQNLSASRPQDRQFILSSKKLLLSDSGFYLCAWKVGYTGELFFGEGSRLTVL.

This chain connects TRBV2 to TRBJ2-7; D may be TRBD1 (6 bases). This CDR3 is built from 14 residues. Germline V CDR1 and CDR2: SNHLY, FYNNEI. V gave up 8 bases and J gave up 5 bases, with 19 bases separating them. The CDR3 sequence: CASGPTGFTNEQYF. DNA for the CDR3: TGTGCCAGCGGACCTACAGGGTTTACAAACGAGCAGTACTTC. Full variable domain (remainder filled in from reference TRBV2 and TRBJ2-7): EPEVTQTPSHQVTQMGQEVILRCVPISNHLYFYWYRQILGQKVEFLVSFYNNEISEKSEIFDDQFSVERPDGSNFTLKIRSTKLEDSAMYFCASGPTGFTNEQYFGPGTRLTVT.

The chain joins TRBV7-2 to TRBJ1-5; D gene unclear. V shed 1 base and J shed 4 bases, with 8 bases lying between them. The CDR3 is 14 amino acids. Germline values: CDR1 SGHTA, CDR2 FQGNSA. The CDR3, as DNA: TGTGCCAGCAGCTTAGTTCCAGAGAATCAGCCCCAGCATTTT. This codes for CASSLVPENQPQHF.

CDR3 bases: TGCGCCAGCAGCATCCGGACGGGAGAGGACACTGAAGCTTTCTTT. As protein: CASSIRTGEDTEAFF. The chain uses TRBV5-1 and TRBJ1-1; no firm D call. The CDR3 is made up of 15 amino acids. The germline V gene encodes CDR1 SGHRS and CDR2 YFSETQ. The V end was cut by 4 bases, the J end by 3 bases, with 16 bases between.

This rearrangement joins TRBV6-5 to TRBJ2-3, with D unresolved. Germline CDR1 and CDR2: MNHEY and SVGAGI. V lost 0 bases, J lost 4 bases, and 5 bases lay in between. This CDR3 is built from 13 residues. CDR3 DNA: TGTGCCAGCAGTTACTCCGTTGCAGATACGCAGTATTTT. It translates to CASSYSVADTQYF.

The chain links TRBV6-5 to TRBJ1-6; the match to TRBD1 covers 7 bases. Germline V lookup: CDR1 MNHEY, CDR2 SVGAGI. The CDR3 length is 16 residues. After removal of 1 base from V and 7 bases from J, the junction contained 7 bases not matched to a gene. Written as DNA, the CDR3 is TGTGCCAGCAGTTACTTGTCCCAGGGGGGCAATTCACCCCTCCACTTT. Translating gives CASSYLSQGGNSPLHF.

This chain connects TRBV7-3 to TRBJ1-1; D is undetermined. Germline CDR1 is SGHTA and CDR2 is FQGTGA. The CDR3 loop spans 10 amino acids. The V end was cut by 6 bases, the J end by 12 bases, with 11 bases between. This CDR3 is CASSSLSSFF. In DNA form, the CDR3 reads TGTGCCAGCAGTTCCCTTTCGTCTTTCTTT.

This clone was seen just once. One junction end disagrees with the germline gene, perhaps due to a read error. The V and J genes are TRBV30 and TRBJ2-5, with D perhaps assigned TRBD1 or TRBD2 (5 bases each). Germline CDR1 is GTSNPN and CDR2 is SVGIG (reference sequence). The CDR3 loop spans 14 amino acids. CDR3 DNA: TGTGCCTGGAATAACCGGGACGGCCAAGATACCCAGTACTTC. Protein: CAWNNRDGQDTQYF.

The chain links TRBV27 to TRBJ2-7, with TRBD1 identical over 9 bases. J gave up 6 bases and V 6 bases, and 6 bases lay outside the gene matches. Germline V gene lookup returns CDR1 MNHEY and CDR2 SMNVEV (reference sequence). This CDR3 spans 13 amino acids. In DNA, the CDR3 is TGTGCCAGCAGAAGGACAGGGGTGGTCGAGCAGTACTTC. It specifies CASRRTGVVEQYF.

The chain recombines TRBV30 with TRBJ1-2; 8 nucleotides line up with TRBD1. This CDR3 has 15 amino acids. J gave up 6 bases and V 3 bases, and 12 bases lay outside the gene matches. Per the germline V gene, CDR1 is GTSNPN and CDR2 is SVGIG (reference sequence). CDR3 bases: TGTGCCTGGAGGGATTTCAGGACAGGGTATGATGGCTACACCTTC. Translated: CAWRDFRTGYDGYTF.

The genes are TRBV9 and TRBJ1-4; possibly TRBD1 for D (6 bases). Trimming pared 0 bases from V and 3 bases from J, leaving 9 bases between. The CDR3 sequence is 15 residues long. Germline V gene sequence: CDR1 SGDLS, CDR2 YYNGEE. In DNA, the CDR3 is TGTGCCAGCAGCGTAGGTCCAGGGGCTAATGAAAAACTGTTTTTT. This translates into CASSVGPGANEKLFF.

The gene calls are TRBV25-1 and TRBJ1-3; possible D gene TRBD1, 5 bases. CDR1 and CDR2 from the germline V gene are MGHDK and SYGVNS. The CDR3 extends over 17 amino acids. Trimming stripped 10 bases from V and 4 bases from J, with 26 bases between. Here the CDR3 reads CATPAGGIPLYGNTIYF. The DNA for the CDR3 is TGTGCCACCCCGGCGGGGGGGATCCCTCTATACGGAAACACCATATATTTT.

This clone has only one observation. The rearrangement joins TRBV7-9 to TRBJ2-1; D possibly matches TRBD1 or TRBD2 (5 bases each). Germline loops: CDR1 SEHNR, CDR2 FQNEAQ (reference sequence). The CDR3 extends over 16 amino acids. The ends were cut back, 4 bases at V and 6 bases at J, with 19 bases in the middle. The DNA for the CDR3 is TGTGCCAGCAGCTCCCGTCGCCCTGGGACCCCCAATGAGCAGTTCTTC. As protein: CASSSRRPGTPNEQFF.

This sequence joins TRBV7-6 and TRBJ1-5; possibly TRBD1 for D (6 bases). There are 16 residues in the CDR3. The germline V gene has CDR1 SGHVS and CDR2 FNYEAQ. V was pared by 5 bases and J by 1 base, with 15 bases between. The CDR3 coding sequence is TGTGCCAGCAGCCCCCGAGGGGGAGAGAGCAATCAGCCCCAGCATTTT. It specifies CASSPRGGESNQPQHF.

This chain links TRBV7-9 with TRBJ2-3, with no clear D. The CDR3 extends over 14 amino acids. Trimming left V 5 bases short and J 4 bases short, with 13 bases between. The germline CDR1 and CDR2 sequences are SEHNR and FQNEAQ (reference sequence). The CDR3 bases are TGTGCCAGCAGCCCGTCAGCGTTATCAGATACGCAGTATTTT. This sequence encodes CASSPSALSDTQYF.

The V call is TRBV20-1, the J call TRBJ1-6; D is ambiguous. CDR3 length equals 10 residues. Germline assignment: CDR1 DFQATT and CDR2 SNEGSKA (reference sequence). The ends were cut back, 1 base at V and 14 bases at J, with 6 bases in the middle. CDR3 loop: CSARAMALHF. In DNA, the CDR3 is TGCAGTGCTAGAGCTATGGCCCTCCACTTT.

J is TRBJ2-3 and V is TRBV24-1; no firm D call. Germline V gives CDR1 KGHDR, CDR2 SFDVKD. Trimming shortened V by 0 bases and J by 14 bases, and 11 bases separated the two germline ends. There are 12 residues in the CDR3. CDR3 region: CATSDLRRRLYF. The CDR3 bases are TGTGCCACCAGTGATTTGAGGCGGCGCCTGTATTTT.

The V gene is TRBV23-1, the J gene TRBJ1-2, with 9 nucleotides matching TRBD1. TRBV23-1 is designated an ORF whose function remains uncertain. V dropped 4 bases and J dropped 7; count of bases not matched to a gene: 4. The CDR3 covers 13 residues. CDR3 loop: CASSRTGGRGYTF. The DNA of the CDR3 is TGCGCCAGCAGTCGAACAGGGGGCCGTGGCTACACCTTC.

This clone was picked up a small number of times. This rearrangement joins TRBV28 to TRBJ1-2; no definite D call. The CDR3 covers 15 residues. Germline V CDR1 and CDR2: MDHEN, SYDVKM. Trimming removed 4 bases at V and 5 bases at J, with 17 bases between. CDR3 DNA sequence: TGTGCCAGCAGTTCAGAGAGCACCCTGGGGTATGGCTACACCTTC. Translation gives CASSSESTLGYGYTF.

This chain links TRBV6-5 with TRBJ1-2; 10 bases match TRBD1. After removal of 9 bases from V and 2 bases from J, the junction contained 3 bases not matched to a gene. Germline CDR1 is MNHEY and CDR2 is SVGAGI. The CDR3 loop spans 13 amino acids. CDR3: CASRQGANYGYTF. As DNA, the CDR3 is TGTGCCAGTAGACAGGGGGCAAACTATGGCTACACCTTC.

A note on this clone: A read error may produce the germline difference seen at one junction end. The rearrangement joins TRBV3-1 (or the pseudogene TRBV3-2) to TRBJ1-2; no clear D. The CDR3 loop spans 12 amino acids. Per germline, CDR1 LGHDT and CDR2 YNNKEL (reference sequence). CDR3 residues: CASSQDEAGYHF. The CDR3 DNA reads TGTGCCAGCAGCCAAGATGAGGCAGGATACCACTTC.

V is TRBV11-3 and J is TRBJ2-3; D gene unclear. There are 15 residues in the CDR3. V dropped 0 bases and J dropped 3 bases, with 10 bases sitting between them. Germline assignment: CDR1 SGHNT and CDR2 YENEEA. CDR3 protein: CASSLDVGGTDTQYF. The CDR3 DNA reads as TGTGCCAGCAGCTTAGATGTCGGTGGAACAGATACGCAGTATTTT.

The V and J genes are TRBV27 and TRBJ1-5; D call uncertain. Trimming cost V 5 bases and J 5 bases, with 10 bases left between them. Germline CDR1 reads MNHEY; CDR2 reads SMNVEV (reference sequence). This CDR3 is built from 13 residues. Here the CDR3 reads CASSLLGDQPQHF. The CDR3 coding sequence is TGTGCCAGCAGTCTTTTGGGTGATCAGCCCCAGCATTTT.

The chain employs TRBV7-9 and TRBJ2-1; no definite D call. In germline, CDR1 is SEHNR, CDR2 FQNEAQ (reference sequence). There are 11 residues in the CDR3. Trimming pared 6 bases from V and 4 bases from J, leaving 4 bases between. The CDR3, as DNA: TGTGCCAGCAGAGCGTACAATGAGCAGTTCTTC. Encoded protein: CASRAYNEQFF.